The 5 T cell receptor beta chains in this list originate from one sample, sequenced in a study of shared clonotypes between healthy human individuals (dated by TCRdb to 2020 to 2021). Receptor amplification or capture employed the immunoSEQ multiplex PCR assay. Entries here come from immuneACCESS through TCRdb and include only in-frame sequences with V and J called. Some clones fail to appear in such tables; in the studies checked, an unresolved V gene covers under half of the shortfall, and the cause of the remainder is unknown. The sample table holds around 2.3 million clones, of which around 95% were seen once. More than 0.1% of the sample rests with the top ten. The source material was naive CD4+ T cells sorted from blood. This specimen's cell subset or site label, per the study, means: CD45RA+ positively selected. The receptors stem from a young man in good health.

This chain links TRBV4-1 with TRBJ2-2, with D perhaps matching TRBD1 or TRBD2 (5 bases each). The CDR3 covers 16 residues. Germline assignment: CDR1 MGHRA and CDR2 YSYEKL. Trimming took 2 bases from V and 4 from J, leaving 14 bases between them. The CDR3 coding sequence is TGCGCCAGCAGCCAATCCGGGACGGGGATCACCGGGGAGCTGTTTTTT. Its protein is CASSQSGTGITGELFF.

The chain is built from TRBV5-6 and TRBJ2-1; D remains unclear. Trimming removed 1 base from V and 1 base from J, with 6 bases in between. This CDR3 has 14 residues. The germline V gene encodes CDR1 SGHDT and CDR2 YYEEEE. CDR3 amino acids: CASSLPQSYNEQFF. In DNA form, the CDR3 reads TGTGCCAGCAGCTTGCCGCAATCCTACAATGAGCAGTTCTTC.

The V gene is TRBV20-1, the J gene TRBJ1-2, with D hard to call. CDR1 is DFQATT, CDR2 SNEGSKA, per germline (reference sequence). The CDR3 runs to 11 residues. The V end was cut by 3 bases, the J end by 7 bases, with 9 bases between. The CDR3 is CSASLLVGYTF. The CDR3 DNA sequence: TGCAGTGCTAGTTTACTAGTTGGCTACACCTTC.

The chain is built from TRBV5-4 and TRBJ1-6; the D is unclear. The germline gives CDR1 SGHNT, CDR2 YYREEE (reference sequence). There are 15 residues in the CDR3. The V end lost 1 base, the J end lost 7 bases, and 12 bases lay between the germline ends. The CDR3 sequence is CASSLMSWLNSPLHF. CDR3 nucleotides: TGTGCCAGCAGCTTGATGAGTTGGCTAAATTCACCCCTCCACTTT.

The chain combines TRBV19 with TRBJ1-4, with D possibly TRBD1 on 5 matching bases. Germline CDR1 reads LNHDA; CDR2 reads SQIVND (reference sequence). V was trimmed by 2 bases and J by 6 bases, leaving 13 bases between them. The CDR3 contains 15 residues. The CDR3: CASSITGTAYEKLFF. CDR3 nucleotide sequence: TGTGCCAGTAGTATAACCGGGACTGCCTATGAAAAACTGTTTTTT. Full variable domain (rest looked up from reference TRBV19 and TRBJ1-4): DGGITQSPKYLFRKEGQNVTLSCEQNLNHDAMYWYRQDPGQGLRLIYYSQIVNDFQKGDIAEGYSVSREKKESFPLTVTSAQKNPTAFYLCASSITGTAYEKLFFGSGTQLSVL.